What follows are 27 T cell receptor beta chains derived from one specimen sequenced in a study of cytomegalovirus exposure and HLA in healthy donors. The PCR made use of 60 Vbeta and 13 Jbeta primers. Clones were read by immunoSEQ multiplex PCR, and TCRdb kept only the in-frame ones, dropping some. This table has 150,000 or so clones, over 75% appearing once. Sequencing was performed on PBMCs. The receptors were gathered from a middle-aged man in good health and CMV-seropositive.

This chain joins TRBV9 and TRBJ2-1; possibly TRBD1 for D (6 bases). Germline V lookup: CDR1 SGDLS, CDR2 YYNGEE. Trimming removed 4 bases from V and 3 bases from J, with 14 bases in between. The CDR3 totals 15 residues. CDR3: CASSLGASIYNEQFF. CDR3 bases: TGTGCCAGCAGCCTGGGGGCGTCGATCTACAATGAGCAGTTCTTC. Variable domain in full (rest from reference TRBV9 and TRBJ2-1): DSGVTQTPKHLITATGQRVTLRCSPRSGDLSVYWYQQSLDQGLQFLIQYYNGEERAKGNILERFSAQQFPDLHSELNLSSLELGDSALYFCASSLGASIYNEQFFGPGTRLTVL.

V gene TRBV5-1 combines with J gene TRBJ1-1; D uncertain. The CDR3 loop spans 15 amino acids. Germline CDR1 and CDR2: SGHRS and YFSETQ. Between the trimmed V and J ends, which lost 4 bases and 0 bases, there was a span of 13 bases. For the CDR3, the DNA is TGCGCCAGCAGCCTGGCGGCTGCGGTGAACACTGAAGCTTTCTTT. Protein product: CASSLAAAVNTEAFF.

This chain joins TRBV5-4 and TRBJ2-5; 7 bases match TRBD1. With 4 bases clipped from V and 0 bases from J, the junction kept 3 bases outside the gene matches. The germline V gene has CDR1 SGHNT and CDR2 YYREEE (reference sequence). The CDR3 runs to 14 residues. Written as DNA, the CDR3 is TGTGCCAGCAGCACCGGACAGGACCAAGAGACCCAGTACTTC. Its translation: CASSTGQDQETQYF.

The V call is TRBV19, the J call TRBJ1-6; 11 nucleotides match TRBD1. Losses at the gene ends were 5 bases for V and 7 bases for J; bases not matched to a gene: 13. Germline V gene data show CDR1 as LNHDA and CDR2 as SQIVND (reference sequence). The CDR3 runs 18 residues. The DNA of the CDR3 is TGTGCCAGTAGTGTGGGACAGGGGGTTATCTTCGGGAATTCACCCCTCCACTTT. Amino acid sequence: CASSVGQGVIFGNSPLHF.

This clone was observed a handful of times. V and J are TRBV7-3 and TRBJ2-2, with 8 bases fitting TRBD2. V trimming: 7 bases; J trimming: 6 bases; junction bases outside the gene matches: 19. Germline assignment: CDR1 SGHTA and CDR2 FQGTGA. The CDR3 totals 18 residues. In DNA, the CDR3 is TGTGCCAGCACCCCTGGGCCAGCGGGAGCCTACTTGGCCGGGGAGCTGTTTTTT. It specifies CASTPGPAGAYLAGELFF.

The V and J genes are TRBV10-1 and TRBJ2-7; D unresolved. There are 13 residues in the CDR3. Germline CDR1 WNHNN, CDR2 SYGVQD (reference sequence). The germline V and J ends were trimmed by 2 bases and 1 base, with 6 bases remaining between them. CDR3 DNA: TGCGCCAGCAGTGAGGCGGAGTCCTACGAGCAGTACTTC. As protein: CASSEAESYEQYF.

The genes are TRBV11-3 and TRBJ1-1, with D perhaps matching TRBD1 (5 bases). V shed 2 bases and J shed 2 bases, with 12 bases lying between them. The germline gives CDR1 SGHNT, CDR2 YENEEA. CDR3 length: 15 residues. The CDR3 DNA reads as TGTGCCAGCAGCTTATCTGGACAAGGAAACACTGAAGCTTTCTTT. Amino acids: CASSLSGQGNTEAFF. Drawing the rest from reference TRBV11-3 and TRBJ1-1, the complete variable domain is EAGVVQSPRYKIIEKKQPVAFWCNPISGHNTLYWYLQNLGQGPELLIRYENEEAVDDSQLPKDRFSAERLKGVDSTLKIQPAELGDSAVYLCASSLSGQGNTEAFFGQGTRLTVV.

This clone showed up just once. The V and J genes are TRBV5-1 and TRBJ2-7; 9 positions agree with TRBD1. The germline CDR1 and CDR2 sequences are SGHRS and YFSETQ. The V gene end was trimmed by 4 bases and the J gene end by 3 bases; junction bases not matched to a gene: 2. This CDR3 comprises 13 residues. The CDR3 region is CASSRDRVYEQYF. The CDR3 bases are TGCGCCAGCAGCCGGGACAGGGTCTACGAGCAGTACTTC.

This clone was seen a single time. J is TRBJ1-2 and V is TRBV15; TRBD1 agrees at 8 bases. Germline V CDR1 and CDR2: LNHNV, YYDKDF (reference sequence). With V trimmed by 5 bases and J by 5 bases, 10 bases remained unmatched. The CDR3 spans 15 residues. Written as DNA, the CDR3 is TGTGCCACCAGCTTCCCCCGGGACAGGTCATATGGCTACACCTTC. It specifies CATSFPRDRSYGYTF.

The V call is TRBV5-4, the J call TRBJ1-3; maybe TRBD1 (6 bases). The CDR3 runs 15 residues. V gave up 4 bases and J gave up 0 bases, with 11 bases separating them. Per the germline V gene, CDR1 is SGHNT and CDR2 is YYREEE (reference sequence). CDR3 bases: TGTGCCAGCAGCATAGGGACATACTCTGGAAACACCATATATTTT. Translation: CASSIGTYSGNTIYF.

The V call is TRBV27, the J call TRBJ2-7; the match to TRBD1 covers 9 bases. The CDR3 spans 14 residues. In germline, CDR1 is MNHEY, CDR2 SMNVEV (reference sequence). V lost 5 bases to trimming and J lost 1 base; unmatched junction nucleotides: 3. DNA of the CDR3: TGTGCCAGCAGTCCGGACAGGGGATCCTACGAGCAGTACTTC. This sequence encodes CASSPDRGSYEQYF.

This rearrangement joins TRBV5-4 to TRBJ2-4, with D perhaps TRBD1 (5 bases). The CDR3 sequence is 16 residues long. Germline CDR1 and CDR2: SGHNT and YYREEE (reference sequence). V dropped 5 bases and J dropped 0 bases, with 15 bases sitting between them. CDR3 in amino acids: CASRPDSPLAKNIQYF. CDR3 in DNA: TGTGCCAGCAGACCCGACAGCCCCCTAGCCAAAAACATTCAGTACTTC.

The V gene is TRBV2, the J gene TRBJ1-4; a possible D gene is TRBD1 (5 bases). Germline V gives CDR1 SNHLY, CDR2 FYNNEI. V was clipped by 0 bases and J by 7 bases, with 15 bases between them. The CDR3 sequence is 16 residues long. The CDR3 is CASSEALLGGVEKLFF. The CDR3 nucleotides are TGTGCCAGCAGTGAAGCGCTCTTAGGAGGGGTTGAAAAACTGTTTTTT.

This clone has only one observation. The rearrangement uses TRBV5-4 and TRBJ2-7; 9 nucleotides align to TRBD2. Germline values: CDR1 SGHNT, CDR2 YYREEE (reference sequence). The CDR3 runs to 16 residues. V was clipped by 4 bases and J by 1 base; unmatched bases: 9. CDR3 region: CASSGGRAESSYEQYF. Written as DNA, the CDR3 is TGTGCCAGCAGCGGCGGGAGGGCCGAATCGTCCTACGAGCAGTACTTC.

The table lists this clone with a count of one. The chain couples TRBV6-1 to TRBJ2-7; D ambiguous. The V gene lost 2 bases and the J gene lost 0 bases, with 8 bases spanning the gap. The germline CDR1 and CDR2 sequences are MNHNS and SASEGT. CDR3 length: 14 amino acids. CDR3: CASSEIRSSYEQYF. CDR3 in DNA: TGTGCCAGCAGTGAAATCCGTAGCTCCTACGAGCAGTACTTC.

The rearrangement uses TRBV5-1 and TRBJ2-7; tentative D call: TRBD2 (6 bases). Trimming left V 1 base short and J 7 bases short, with 18 bases between. The CDR3 length is 15 residues. CDR1 is SGHRS and CDR2 is YFSETQ in the germline V gene. The CDR3 region is CASSLRWDSGREQYF. The CDR3 DNA is TGCGCCAGCAGCTTGAGATGGGACTCCGGACGGGAGCAGTACTTC.

The V call is TRBV27, the J call TRBJ1-1, with TRBD1 identical over 9 bases. The CDR3 consists of 13 residues. Germline V gene data show CDR1 as MNHEY and CDR2 as SMNVEV (reference sequence). Losses at the gene ends were 5 bases for V and 10 bases for J; bases not matched to a gene: 8. The CDR3 sequence is CASSLRQGVRAFF. In DNA form, the CDR3 reads TGTGCCAGCAGTCTTCGACAGGGGGTGAGAGCTTTCTTT.

The rearrangement links TRBV6-1 to TRBJ1-2, with 8 bases that match TRBD1. V gave up 6 bases and J gave up 8 bases; unmatched junction bases: 11. This CDR3 is 14 amino acids long. Per the germline V gene, CDR1 is MNHNS and CDR2 is SASEGT. The CDR3 nucleotides read TGTGCCAGCAGGGACAGGGATTTTTTGGAAGGCTACACCTTC. Its translation is CASRDRDFLEGYTF.

As to this clone: A junction end diverges from the germline sequence, so it may reflect a read error. The CDR3 bases are TGTACCAGCAGTTTACTAGCGGGAGGGATCTATATTGGAGATACGCAGTATTTT. It yields the protein CTSSLLAGGIYIGDTQYF. V gene TRBV5-6 combines with J gene TRBJ2-3; 13 nucleotides agree with TRBD2. Germline V gene lookup returns CDR1 SGHDT and CDR2 YYEEEE. This CDR3 region has 18 residues.

Only one count was recorded for this clone. This rearrangement joins TRBV29-1 to TRBJ2-5; TRBD1 matches 9 bases. Trimming took 4 bases from V and 5 from J; bases not matched to a gene: 5. The germline gives CDR1 SQVTM, CDR2 ANQGSEA. The CDR3 covers 13 residues. The CDR3 DNA reads TGCAGCGTTGGCACAGGGGGCGGGGAGACCCAGTACTTC. Its protein product is CSVGTGGGETQYF.

V usage is TRBV30 and J usage is TRBJ1-1, with D perhaps TRBD1 (6 bases). The length of the CDR3 is 14 residues. V lost 4 bases, J lost 1 base, and 13 bases lay in between. The germline V gene has CDR1 GTSNPN and CDR2 SVGIG (reference sequence). DNA of the CDR3: TGTGCCTGGATCGGGGGGCGAAGGAACACTGAAGCTTTCTTT. Its translation: CAWIGGRRNTEAFF.

CDR3: CASSIGQKNTEAFF. Here the CDR3 DNA reads TGCGCCAGCAGCATAGGACAGAAGAACACTGAAGCTTTCTTT. The chain recombines TRBV5-1 with TRBJ1-1; D is possibly TRBD1 (6 bases). Looked up from germline, CDR1 is SGHRS and CDR2 is YFSETQ. Trimming removed 4 bases at V and 1 base at J, with 11 bases between. CDR3 length: 14 amino acids. The full variable domain, completed using reference TRBV5-1 and TRBJ1-1, is KAGVTQTPRYLIKTRGQQVTLSCSPISGHRSVSWYQQTPGQGLQFLFEYFSETQRNKGNFPGRFSGRQFSNSRSEMNVSTLELGDSALYLCASSIGQKNTEAFFGQGTRLTVV.

V usage is TRBV4-1 and J usage is TRBJ2-5, with D possibly TRBD1 on 5 matching bases. The CDR3 has 16 amino acids. The germline CDR1 and CDR2 sequences are MGHRA and YSYEKL. The V end was cut by 0 bases, the J end by 2 bases, with 13 bases between. CDR3: CASSQDWRQQQETQYF. The CDR3 nucleotides read TGCGCCAGCAGCCAAGATTGGAGACAGCAACAAGAGACCCAGTACTTC.

This sequence joins TRBV9 and TRBJ1-1, with a weak D call TRBD1 (6 bases). The V and J ends lost 1 base and 8 bases respectively, with 12 bases between them. This CDR3 is built from 13 residues. The germline V gene encodes CDR1 SGDLS and CDR2 YYNGEE. DNA of the CDR3: TGTGCCAGCAGCGTACCCGGACAGAAAGAAGCTTTCTTT. This sequence encodes CASSVPGQKEAFF.

The V gene is TRBV27, the J gene TRBJ2-7, with D possibly TRBD1 on 6 matching bases. From germline, CDR1 is MNHEY and CDR2 SMNVEV (reference sequence). V lost 2 bases and J lost 4, with 12 bases in between. The CDR3 consists of 14 residues. In nucleotides, the CDR3 is TGTGCCAGCAGTTTAATCCGCCAGGGGTACGAGCAGTACTTC. This encodes CASSLIRQGYEQYF.

The chain has TRBV6-6 and TRBJ1-1, with a weak D call TRBD1 (5 bases). The CDR3 runs 16 residues. V was trimmed by 2 bases and J by 1 base, leaving 14 bases between them. The germline CDR1 and CDR2 sequences are MNHNY and SVGAGI (reference sequence). CDR3 nucleotide sequence: TGTGCCAGCAGTTACCCAGGGTATCTGGCGAACACTGAAGCTTTCTTT. Protein sequence: CASSYPGYLANTEAFF.

This clone has just a few counts. The CDR3 protein is CASSPQTGTANTEAFF. The CDR3 DNA reads as TGTGCCAGCTCACCACAGACAGGGACGGCGAACACTGAAGCTTTCTTT. The J gene is TRBJ1-1, the V gene TRBV18, with 7 bases lining up with TRBD1. Germline V gene data show CDR1 as KGHSH and CDR2 as LQKENI. After removal of 1 base from V and 1 base from J, the junction contained 6 bases not matched to a gene. The CDR3 is 16 amino acids.